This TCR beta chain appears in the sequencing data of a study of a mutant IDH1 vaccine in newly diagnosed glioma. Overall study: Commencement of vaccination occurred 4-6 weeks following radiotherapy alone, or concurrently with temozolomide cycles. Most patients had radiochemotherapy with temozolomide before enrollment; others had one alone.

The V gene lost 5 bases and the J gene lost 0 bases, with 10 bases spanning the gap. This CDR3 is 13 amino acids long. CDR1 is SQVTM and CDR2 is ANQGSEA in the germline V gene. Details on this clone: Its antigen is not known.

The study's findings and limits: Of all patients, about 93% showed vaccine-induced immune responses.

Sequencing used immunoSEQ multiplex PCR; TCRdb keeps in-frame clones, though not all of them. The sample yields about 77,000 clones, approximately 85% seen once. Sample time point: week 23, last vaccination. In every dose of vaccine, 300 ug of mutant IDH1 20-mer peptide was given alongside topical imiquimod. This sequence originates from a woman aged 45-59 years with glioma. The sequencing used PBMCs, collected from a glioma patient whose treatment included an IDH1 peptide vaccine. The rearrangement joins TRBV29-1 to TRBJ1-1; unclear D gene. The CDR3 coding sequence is TGCAGCGTTAGGTTTCGGATGAACACTGAAGCTTTCTTT. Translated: CSVRFRMNTEAFF.